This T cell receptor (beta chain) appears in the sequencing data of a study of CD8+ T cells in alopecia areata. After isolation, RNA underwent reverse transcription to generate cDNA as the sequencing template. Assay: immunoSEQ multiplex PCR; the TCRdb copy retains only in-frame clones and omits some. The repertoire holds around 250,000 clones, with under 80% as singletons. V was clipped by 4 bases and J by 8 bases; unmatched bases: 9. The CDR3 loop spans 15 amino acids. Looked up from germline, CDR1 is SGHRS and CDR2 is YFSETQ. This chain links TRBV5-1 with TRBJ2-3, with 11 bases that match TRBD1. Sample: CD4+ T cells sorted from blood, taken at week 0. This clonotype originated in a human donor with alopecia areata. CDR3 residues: CASSIGQGASGTQYF. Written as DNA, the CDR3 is TGCGCCAGCAGCATTGGACAGGGGGCCAGTGGTACGCAGTATTTT. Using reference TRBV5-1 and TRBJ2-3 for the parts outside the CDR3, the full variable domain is KAGVTQTPRYLIKTRGQQVTLSCSPISGHRSVSWYQQTPGQGLQFLFEYFSETQRNKGNFPGRFSGRQFSNSRSEMNVSTLELGDSALYLCASSIGQGASGTQYFGPGTRLTVL.